This TCR beta chain came from a study of blood T cell repertoires in COVID-19. Study-wide context: Samples of COVID-19 (acute and convalescent) were obtained from the United States, Italy and Spain. From T cells, B-cell-depleted T cells, or PBMCs came the material, which was cDNA or gDNA.

In the original analysis: Amplifying reference gene primers gave estimates of nucleated cell counts. Sequencing used immunoSEQ multiplex PCR; TCRdb keeps in-frame clones, though not all of them. The DNA gave D and trimming, while V, J and clone size come from that table. This table has fewer than 200,000 clones, 70% to 80% appearing once. This clonotype was obtained from a man in his sixties with acute or convalescent COVID-19. The sample taken for sequencing was peripheral blood.

The CDR3 loop is CASSRRQGVWGYTF. Written as DNA, the CDR3 is TGTGCCAGCAGTCGCCGTCAGGGCGTTTGGGGCTACACCTTC. This chain connects TRBV6-5 to TRBJ1-2, with D possibly matching TRBD1 (5 bases). This CDR3 region has 14 residues. Germline CDR1 MNHEY, CDR2 SVGAGI. V was trimmed by 5 bases and J by 8 bases, leaving 18 bases between them.